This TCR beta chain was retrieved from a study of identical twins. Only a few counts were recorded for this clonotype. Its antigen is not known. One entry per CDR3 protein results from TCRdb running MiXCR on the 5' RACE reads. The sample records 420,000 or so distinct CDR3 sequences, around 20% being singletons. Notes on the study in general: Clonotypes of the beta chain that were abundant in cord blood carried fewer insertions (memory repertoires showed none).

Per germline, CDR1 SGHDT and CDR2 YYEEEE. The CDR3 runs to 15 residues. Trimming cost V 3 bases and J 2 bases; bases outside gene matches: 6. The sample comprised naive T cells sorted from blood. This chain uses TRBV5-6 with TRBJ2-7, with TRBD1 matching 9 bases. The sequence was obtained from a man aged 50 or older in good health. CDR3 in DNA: TGTGCCAGCAGCTCGTTCGGGACAGGGACCTACGAGCAGTACTTC. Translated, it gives CASSSFGTGTYEQYF.